This T cell receptor (beta chain) was documented in a study of blood T cell repertoires in COVID-19. Repertoires were generated with immunoSEQ multiplex PCR, while TCRdb's copy carries only in-frame clones and drops some. The data hold approximately 400,000 clones, with roughly 86% observed a single time. V lost 1 base and J lost 6, with 15 bases in between. The germline V gene encodes CDR1 KGHSH and CDR2 LQKENI. CDR3 length equals 15 residues. The clonotype originates from a human donor with acute or convalescent COVID-19. The donor label of this sample is uncertain. Source material: peripheral blood. The V and J genes are TRBV18 and TRBJ1-2; D is perhaps TRBD1 (5 bases). In nucleotides, the CDR3 is TGTGCCAGCTCACCACGCTCGACAGCACTCGATGGCTACACCTTC. It codes for CASSPRSTALDGYTF.